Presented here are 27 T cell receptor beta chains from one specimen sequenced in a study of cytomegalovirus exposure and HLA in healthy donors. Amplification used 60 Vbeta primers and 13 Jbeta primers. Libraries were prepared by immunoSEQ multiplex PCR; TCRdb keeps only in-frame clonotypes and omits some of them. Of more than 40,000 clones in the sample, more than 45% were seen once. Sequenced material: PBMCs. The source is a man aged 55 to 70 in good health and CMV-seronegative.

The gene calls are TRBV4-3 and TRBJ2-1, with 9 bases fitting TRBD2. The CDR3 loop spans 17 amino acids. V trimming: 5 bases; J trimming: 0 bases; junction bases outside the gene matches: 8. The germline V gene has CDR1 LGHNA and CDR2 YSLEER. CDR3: CASSSGTSLGSYNEQFF. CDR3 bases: TGCGCCAGCAGCAGCGGGACTAGCTTGGGCTCCTACAATGAGCAGTTCTTC.

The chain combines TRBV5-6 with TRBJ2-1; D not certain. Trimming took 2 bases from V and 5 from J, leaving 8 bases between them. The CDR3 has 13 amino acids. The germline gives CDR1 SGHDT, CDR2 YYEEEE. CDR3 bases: TGTGCCAGCAGCTTTGGGCCGGACAATGAGCAGTTCTTC. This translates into CASSFGPDNEQFF.

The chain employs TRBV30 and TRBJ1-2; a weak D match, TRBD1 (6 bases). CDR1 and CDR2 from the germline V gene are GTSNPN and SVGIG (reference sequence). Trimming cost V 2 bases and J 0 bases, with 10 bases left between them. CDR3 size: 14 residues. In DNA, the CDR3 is TGTGCCTGGAGTCAACAGGGAGCTAACTATGGCTACACCTTC. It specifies CAWSQQGANYGYTF.

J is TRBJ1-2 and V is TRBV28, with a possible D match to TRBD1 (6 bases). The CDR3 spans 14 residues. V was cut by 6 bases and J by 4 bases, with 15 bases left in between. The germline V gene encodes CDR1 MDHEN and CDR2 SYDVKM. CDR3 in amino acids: CASSPTGRSYGYTF. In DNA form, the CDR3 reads TGTGCCAGCAGCCCAACAGGGCGCTCCTATGGCTACACCTTC.

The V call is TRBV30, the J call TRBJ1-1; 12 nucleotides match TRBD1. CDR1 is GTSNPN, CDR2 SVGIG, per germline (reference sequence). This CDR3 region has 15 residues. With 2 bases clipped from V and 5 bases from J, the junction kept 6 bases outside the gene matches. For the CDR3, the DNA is TGTGCCTGGAGTCCGTGGGACAGGGGGCAAACTGAAGCTTTCTTT. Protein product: CAWSPWDRGQTEAFF.

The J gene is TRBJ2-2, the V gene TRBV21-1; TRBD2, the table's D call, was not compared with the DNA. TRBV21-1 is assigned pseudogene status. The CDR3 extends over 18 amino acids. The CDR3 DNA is TGTGCCAGCAGCAAAGCTGGTGCTAGCGGGAGTCACACCGGGGAGCTGTTTTTT. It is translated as CASSKAGASGSHTGELFF.

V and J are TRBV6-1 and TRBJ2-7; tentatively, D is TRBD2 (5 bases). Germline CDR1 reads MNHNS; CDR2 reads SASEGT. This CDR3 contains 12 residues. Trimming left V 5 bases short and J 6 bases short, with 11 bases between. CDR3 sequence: CASSWGEGEQYF. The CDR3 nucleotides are TGTGCCAGCAGTTGGGGAGAGGGCGAGCAGTACTTC.

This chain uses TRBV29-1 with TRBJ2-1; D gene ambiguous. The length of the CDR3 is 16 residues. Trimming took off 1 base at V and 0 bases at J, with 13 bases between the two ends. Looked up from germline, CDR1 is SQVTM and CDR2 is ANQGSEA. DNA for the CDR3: TGCAGCGTTGAAGGAGCGAAACCCGTCTCCTACAATGAGCAGTTCTTC. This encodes CSVEGAKPVSYNEQFF.

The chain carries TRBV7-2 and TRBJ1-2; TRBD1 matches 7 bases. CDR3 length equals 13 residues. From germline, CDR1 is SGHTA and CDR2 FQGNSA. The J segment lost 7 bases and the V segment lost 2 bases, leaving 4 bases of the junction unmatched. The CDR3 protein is CASSLRQGFGYTF. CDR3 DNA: TGTGCCAGCAGCTTAAGACAGGGCTTTGGCTACACCTTC.

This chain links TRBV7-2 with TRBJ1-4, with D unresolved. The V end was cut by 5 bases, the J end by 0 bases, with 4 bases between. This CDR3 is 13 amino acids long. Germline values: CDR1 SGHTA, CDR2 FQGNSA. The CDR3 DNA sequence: TGTGCCAGCAGCCCCTCAACTAATGAAAAACTGTTTTTT. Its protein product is CASSPSTNEKLFF.

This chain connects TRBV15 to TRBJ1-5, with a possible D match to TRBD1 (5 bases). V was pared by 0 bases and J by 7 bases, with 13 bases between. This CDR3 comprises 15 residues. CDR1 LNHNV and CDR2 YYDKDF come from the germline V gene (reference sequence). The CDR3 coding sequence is TGTGCCACCAGCAGAGATCGGAGGGGAGGGCAGCCCCAGCATTTT. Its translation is CATSRDRRGGQPQHF. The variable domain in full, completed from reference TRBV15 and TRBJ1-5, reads DAMVIQNPRYQVTQFGKPVTLSCSQTLNHNVMYWYQQKSSQAPKLLFHYYDKDFNNEADTPDNFQSRRPNTSFCFLDIRSPGLGDTAMYLCATSRDRRGGQPQHFGDGTRLSIL.

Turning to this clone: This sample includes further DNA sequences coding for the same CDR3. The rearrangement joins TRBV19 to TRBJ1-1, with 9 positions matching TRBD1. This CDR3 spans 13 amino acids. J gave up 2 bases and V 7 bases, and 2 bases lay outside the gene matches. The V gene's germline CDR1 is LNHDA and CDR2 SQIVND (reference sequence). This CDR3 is CASNRGRNTEAFF. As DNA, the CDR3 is TGTGCCAGTAACAGGGGGCGAAACACTGAAGCTTTCTTT.

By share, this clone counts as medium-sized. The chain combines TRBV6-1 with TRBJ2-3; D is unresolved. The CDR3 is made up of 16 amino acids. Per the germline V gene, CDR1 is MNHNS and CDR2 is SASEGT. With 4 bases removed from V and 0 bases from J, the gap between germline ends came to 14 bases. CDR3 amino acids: CASSVRGIFSTDTQYF. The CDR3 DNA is TGTGCCAGCAGTGTTAGAGGCATTTTCAGCACAGATACGCAGTATTTT.

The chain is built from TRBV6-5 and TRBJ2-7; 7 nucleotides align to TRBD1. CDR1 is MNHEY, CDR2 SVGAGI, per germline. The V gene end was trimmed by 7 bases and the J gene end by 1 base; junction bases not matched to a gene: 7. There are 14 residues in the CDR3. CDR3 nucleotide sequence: TGTGCCAGCACCCCGACAGGGCAGTCCTACGAGCAGTACTTC. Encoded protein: CASTPTGQSYEQYF.

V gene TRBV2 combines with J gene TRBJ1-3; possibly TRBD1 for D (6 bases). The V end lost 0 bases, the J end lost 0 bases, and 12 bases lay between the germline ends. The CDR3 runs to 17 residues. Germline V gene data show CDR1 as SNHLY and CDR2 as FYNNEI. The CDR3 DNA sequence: TGTGCCAGCAGTGAAGCGTGGGCAGGGGACTCTGGAAACACCATATATTTT. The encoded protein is CASSEAWAGDSGNTIYF.

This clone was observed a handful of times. The CDR3 nucleotides are TGCGCCAGCAGCTTGGGGGGGCTAGCGGGAGGAGAGACCCAGTACTTC. Its translation is CASSLGGLAGGETQYF. This rearrangement joins TRBV5-1 to TRBJ2-5; TRBD2 aligns across 11 bases. The CDR3 runs to 16 residues. Trimming took 0 bases from V and 4 from J; bases not matched to a gene: 5. Looked up from germline, CDR1 is SGHRS and CDR2 is YFSETQ. The full variable domain, with the rest looked up from reference TRBV5-1 and TRBJ2-5, is KAGVTQTPRYLIKTRGQQVTLSCSPISGHRSVSWYQQTPGQGLQFLFEYFSETQRNKGNFPGRFSGRQFSNSRSEMNVSTLELGDSALYLCASSLGGLAGGETQYFGPGTRLLVL.

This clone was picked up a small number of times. Here the CDR3 reads CAWSVDRVQETQYF. The CDR3 DNA is TGTGCCTGGAGTGTCGACAGGGTCCAAGAGACCCAGTACTTC. This chain links TRBV30 with TRBJ2-5; 7 bases fit TRBD1. Germline trimming cut 0 bases from V and 1 base from J; bases unmatched to any gene: 2. In germline, CDR1 is GTSNPN, CDR2 SVGIG (reference sequence). The CDR3 sequence is 14 residues long.

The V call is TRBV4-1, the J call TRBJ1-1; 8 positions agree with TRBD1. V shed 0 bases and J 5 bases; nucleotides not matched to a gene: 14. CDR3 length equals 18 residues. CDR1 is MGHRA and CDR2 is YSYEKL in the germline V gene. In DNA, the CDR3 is TGCGCCAGCAGCCAAGAGGCGGGGGTGACGGGACAGGCGACTGAAGCTTTCTTT. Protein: CASSQEAGVTGQATEAFF.

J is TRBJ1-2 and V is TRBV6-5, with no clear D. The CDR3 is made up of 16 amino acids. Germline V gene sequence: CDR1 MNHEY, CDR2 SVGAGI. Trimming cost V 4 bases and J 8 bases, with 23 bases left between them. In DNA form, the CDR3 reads TGTGCCAGCAGTTCCCAGACCCGGGAGCCGGGAAGGGGCTACACCTTC. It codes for CASSSQTREPGRGYTF.

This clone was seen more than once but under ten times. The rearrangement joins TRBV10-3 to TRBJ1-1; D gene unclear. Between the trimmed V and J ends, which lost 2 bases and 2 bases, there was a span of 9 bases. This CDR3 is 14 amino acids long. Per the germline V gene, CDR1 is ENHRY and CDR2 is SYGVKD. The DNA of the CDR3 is TGTGCCATCAGTGAGGGCATCCCAAACACTGAAGCTTTCTTT. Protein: CAISEGIPNTEAFF.

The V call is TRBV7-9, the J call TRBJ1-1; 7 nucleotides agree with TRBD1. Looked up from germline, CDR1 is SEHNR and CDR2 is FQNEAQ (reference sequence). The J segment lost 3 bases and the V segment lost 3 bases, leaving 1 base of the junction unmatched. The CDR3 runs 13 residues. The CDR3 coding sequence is TGTGCCAGCAGCTTCCAGGGGGACACTGAAGCTTTCTTT. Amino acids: CASSFQGDTEAFF.

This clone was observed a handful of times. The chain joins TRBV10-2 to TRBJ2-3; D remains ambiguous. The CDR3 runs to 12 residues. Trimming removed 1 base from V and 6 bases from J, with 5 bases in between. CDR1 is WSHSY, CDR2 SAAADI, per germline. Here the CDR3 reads CASSEWADTQYF. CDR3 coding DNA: TGCGCCAGCAGTGAGTGGGCGGATACGCAGTATTTT.

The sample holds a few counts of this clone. As DNA, the CDR3 is TGTGCCAGCAGTGGAGGGGGAAACACCATATATTTT. Translated: CASSGGGNTIYF. This sequence joins TRBV2 and TRBJ1-3, with D unclear. Trimming pared 4 bases from V and 4 bases from J, leaving 5 bases between. The CDR3 has 12 amino acids. Germline-derived CDR1 and CDR2 are SNHLY and FYNNEI.

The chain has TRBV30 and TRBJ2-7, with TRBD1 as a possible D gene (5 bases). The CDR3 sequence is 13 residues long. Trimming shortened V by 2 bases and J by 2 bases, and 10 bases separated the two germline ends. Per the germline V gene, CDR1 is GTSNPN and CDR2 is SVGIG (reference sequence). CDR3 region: CAWSFNRPYEQYF. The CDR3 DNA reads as TGTGCCTGGAGTTTTAACAGGCCCTACGAGCAGTACTTC.

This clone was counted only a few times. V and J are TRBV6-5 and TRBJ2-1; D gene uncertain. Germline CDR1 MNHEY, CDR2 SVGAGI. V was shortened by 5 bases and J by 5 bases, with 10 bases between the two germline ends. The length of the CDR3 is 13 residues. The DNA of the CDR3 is TGTGCCAGCAGTCAACAAATGAACAATGAGCAGTTCTTC. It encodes CASSQQMNNEQFF.

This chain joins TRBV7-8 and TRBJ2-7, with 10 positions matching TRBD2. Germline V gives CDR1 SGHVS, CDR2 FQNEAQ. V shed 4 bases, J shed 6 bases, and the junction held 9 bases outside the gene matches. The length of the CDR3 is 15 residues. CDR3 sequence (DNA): TGTGCCAGCAGCTCGACCGGGACTAGCGTTGGCGAGCAGTACTTC. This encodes CASSSTGTSVGEQYF.

CDR3 amino acids: CASSLLAGAYEQYF. The CDR3 coding sequence is TGTGCCAGCAGCCTACTAGCGGGGGCCTACGAGCAGTACTTC. The chain has TRBV27 and TRBJ2-7; 11 bases align to TRBD2. The CDR3 is made up of 14 amino acids. Germline V lookup: CDR1 MNHEY, CDR2 SMNVEV (reference sequence). The trim removed 6 bases at V and 2 bases at J, leaving 3 bases unmatched.